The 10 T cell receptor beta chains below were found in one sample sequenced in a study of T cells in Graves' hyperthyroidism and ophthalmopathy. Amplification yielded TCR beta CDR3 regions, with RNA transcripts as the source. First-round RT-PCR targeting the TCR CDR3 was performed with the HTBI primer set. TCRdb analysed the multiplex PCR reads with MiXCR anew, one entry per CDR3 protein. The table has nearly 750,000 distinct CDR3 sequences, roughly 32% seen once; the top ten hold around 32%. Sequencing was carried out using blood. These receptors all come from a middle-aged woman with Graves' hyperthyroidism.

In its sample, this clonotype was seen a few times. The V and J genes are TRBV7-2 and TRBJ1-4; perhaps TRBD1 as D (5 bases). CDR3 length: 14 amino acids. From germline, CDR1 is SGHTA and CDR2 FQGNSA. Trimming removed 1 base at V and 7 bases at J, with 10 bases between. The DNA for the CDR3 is TGTGCCAGCAGCTTAGATCAAGGGGCTGAAAAACTGTTTTTT. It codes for CASSLDQGAEKLFF.

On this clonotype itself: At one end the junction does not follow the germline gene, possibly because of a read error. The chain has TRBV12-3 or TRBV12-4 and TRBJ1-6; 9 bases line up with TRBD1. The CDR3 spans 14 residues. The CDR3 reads CASSSWTGDSPLHF. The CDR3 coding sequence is TGTGCCAGCAGTTCGTGGACAGGGGATTCGCCCCTCCACTTT.

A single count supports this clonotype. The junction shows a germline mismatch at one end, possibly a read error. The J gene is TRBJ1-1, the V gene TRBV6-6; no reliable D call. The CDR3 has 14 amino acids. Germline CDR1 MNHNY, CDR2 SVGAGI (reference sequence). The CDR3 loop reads CASSYASGSTEAFF. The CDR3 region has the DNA TGTGCCAGCAGTTACGCTTCAGGAAGCACTGAGGCTTTCTTT.

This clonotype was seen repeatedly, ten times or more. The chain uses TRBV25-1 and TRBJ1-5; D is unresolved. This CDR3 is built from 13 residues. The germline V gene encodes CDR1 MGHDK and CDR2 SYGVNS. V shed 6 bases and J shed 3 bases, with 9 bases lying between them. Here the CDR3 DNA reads TGTGCCAGCAGCGAGAGGGACAATCAGCCCCAGCATTTT. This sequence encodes CASSERDNQPQHF.

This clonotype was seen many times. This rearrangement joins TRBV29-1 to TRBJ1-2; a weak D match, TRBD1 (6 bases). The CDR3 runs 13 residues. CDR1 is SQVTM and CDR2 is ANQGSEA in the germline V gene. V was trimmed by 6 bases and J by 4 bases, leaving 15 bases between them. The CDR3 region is CSVFGGQTYGYTF. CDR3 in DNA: TGCAGCGTATTCGGGGGCCAAACCTATGGCTACACCTTC.

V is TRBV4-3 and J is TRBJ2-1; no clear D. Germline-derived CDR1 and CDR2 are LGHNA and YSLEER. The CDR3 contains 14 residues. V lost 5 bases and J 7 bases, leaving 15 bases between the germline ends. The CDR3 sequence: CASSIQTGWNEQFF. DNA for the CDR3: TGCGCCAGCAGCATTCAGACCGGGTGGAATGAGCAGTTCTTC.

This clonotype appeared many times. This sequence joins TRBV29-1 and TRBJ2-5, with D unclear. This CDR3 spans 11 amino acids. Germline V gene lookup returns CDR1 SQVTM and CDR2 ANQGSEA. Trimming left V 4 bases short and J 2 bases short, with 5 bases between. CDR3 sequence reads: CSVGLQETQYF. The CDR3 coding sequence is TGCAGCGTTGGACTTCAAGAGACCCAGTACTTC.

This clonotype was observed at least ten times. CDR3 nucleotide sequence: TGTGCCAGCGGGCAGGGTGATCAGCCCCAGCATTTT. Protein: CASGQGDQPQHF. This sequence joins TRBV2 and TRBJ1-5; the D gene is possibly TRBD1 (5 bases). CDR1 is SNHLY, CDR2 FYNNEI, per germline. With 8 bases removed from V and 5 bases from J, the gap between germline ends came to 10 bases. The CDR3 has 12 residues.

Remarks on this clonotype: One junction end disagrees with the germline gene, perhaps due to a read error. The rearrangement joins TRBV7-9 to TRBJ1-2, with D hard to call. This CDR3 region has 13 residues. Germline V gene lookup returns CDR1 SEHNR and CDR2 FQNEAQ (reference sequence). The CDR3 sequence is CASSLDTNCGYTF. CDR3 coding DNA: TGTGCCAGCAGCTTAGACACGAACTGTGGCTACACCTTC.

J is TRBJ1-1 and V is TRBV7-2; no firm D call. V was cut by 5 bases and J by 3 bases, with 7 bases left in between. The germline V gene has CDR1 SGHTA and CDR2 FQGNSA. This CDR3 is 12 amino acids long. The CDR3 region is CASSHSDTEAFF. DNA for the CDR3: TGTGCCAGCAGCCACAGCGACACTGAAGCTTTCTTT. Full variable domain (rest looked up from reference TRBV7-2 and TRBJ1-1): GAGVSQSPSNKVTEKGKDVELRCDPISGHTALYWYRQSLGQGLEFLIYFQGNSAPDKSGLPSDRFSAERTGGSVSTLTIQRTQQEDSAVYLCASSHSDTEAFFGQGTRLTVV.